Below are 20 T cell receptor beta chains sequenced from a single sample in a study of cytotoxic CD8 clonotypes in ibrutinib-treated CLL. The table came from immunoSEQ multiplex PCR; TCRdb's copy has only in-frame clones and leaves some out. Counted here are roughly 56,000 clones, approximately 75% occurring once; the ten biggest clones make up 40% to 45%. This specimen consisted of PBMCs, obtained after 12 months of ibrutinib treatment. These receptors were taken from a human donor with chronic lymphocytic leukemia.

V is TRBV5-6 and J is TRBJ2-7, with 11 nucleotides matching TRBD2. V shed 1 base, J shed 7 bases, and the junction held 7 bases outside the gene matches. The V gene's germline CDR1 is SGHDT and CDR2 YYEEEE. The length of the CDR3 is 15 residues. CDR3 in DNA: TGTGCCAGCAGCTTGAGGACTAGCGGGCCTTGGGAGCAGTACTTC. It is translated as CASSLRTSGPWEQYF.

The V call is TRBV7-6, the J call TRBJ2-3; 12 nucleotides match TRBD2. From germline, CDR1 is SGHVS and CDR2 FNYEAQ. The CDR3 covers 15 residues. The ends lost 5 bases at V and 3 bases at J; junction bases unmatched: 3. The CDR3, as DNA: TGTGCCAGCAGCCAACTAGCGGGAGGTACAGATACGCAGTATTTT. Protein: CASSQLAGGTDTQYF.

The chain combines TRBV11-3 with TRBJ2-5; 11 bases map to TRBD2. Trimming took 1 base from V and 2 from J; bases not matched to a gene: 0. The CDR3 has 15 residues. The germline V gene has CDR1 SGHNT and CDR2 YENEEA. The CDR3: CASSLGLAGQETQYF. In nucleotides, the CDR3 is TGTGCCAGCAGCTTAGGACTAGCGGGACAAGAGACCCAGTACTTC.

The chain is built from TRBV7-6 and TRBJ2-7; TRBD2 matches 9 bases. Germline V gene data show CDR1 as SGHVS and CDR2 as FNYEAQ. V was pared by 1 base and J by 2 bases, with 3 bases of the junction left unmatched. The CDR3 totals 15 residues. The CDR3 DNA is TGTGCCAGCAGCTTAGTAGGACTAGCGCCCTACGAGCAGTACTTC. Translation gives CASSLVGLAPYEQYF.

The chain carries TRBV28 and TRBJ2-3; 10 positions agree with TRBD2. Germline CDR1 is MDHEN and CDR2 is SYDVKM. The V gene end was trimmed by 8 bases and the J gene end by 0 bases; junction bases not matched to a gene: 5. CDR3 size: 15 residues. CDR3 sequence: CASVGLATSTDTQYF. The CDR3 DNA reads as TGTGCCAGCGTGGGACTAGCGACTAGCACAGATACGCAGTATTTT. Full variable domain (remainder filled in from reference TRBV28 and TRBJ2-3): DVKVTQSSRYLVKRTGEKVFLECVQDMDHENMFWYRQDPGLGLRLIYFSYDVKMKEKGDIPEGYSVSREKKERFSLILESASTNQTSMYLCASVGLATSTDTQYFGPGTRLTVL.

The chain links TRBV2 to TRBJ1-5; D is possibly TRBD1 (6 bases). CDR3 length equals 15 residues. The germline V gene encodes CDR1 SNHLY and CDR2 FYNNEI. V gave up 1 base and J gave up 4 bases, with 11 bases separating them. In DNA form, the CDR3 reads TGTGCCAGCAGTGAAGTGGGACAAGGGAATCAGCCCCAGCATTTT. Translating gives CASSEVGQGNQPQHF.

This chain connects TRBV2 to TRBJ2-3; the D call may be TRBD1 or TRBD2 (6 bases each). Deletions cut 5 bases from V and 4 bases from J, with 19 bases between. Germline V gene data show CDR1 as SNHLY and CDR2 as FYNNEI. This CDR3 spans 16 amino acids. The CDR3, as DNA: TGTGCCAGCAGTCCCCAAGGGGGGAGTGTGTCAGATACGCAGTATTTT. This gives the protein CASSPQGGSVSDTQYF.

V is TRBV9 and J is TRBJ2-3, with D uncertain. The V end lost 3 bases, the J end lost 5 bases, and 16 bases lay between the germline ends. Germline loops: CDR1 SGDLS, CDR2 YYNGEE. The CDR3 runs 15 residues. The CDR3 coding sequence is TGTGCCAGCAGCGCCCAAGCGATAGGTGGAGATACGCAGTATTTT. Translated, it gives CASSAQAIGGDTQYF.

The rearrangement joins TRBV5-6 to TRBJ2-1; D possibly matches TRBD1 or TRBD2 (5 bases each). V was clipped by 3 bases and J by 10 bases, with 11 bases between them. There are 12 residues in the CDR3. CDR1 and CDR2 (germline): SGHDT, YYEEEE. CDR3 coding DNA: TGTGCCAGCAGCTGGGACGAGGGAGAGCAGTTCTTC. This codes for CASSWDEGEQFF. The full variable domain, in which reference TRBV5-6 and TRBJ2-1 provide the parts outside the CDR3, is DAGVTQSPTHLIKTRGQQVTLRCSPKSGHDTVSWYQQALGQGPQFIFQYYEEEERQRGNFPDRFSGHQFPNYSSELNVNALLLGDSALYLCASSWDEGEQFFGPGTRLTVL.

V is TRBV2 and J is TRBJ2-1; tentatively, D is TRBD1 (6 bases). The length of the CDR3 is 15 residues. Germline V lookup: CDR1 SNHLY, CDR2 FYNNEI. Trimming removed 7 bases from V and 3 bases from J, with 16 bases in between. CDR3 amino acids: CASTAVGAIYNEQFF. CDR3 in DNA: TGTGCCAGCACGGCCGTGGGGGCAATCTACAATGAGCAGTTCTTC.

CDR3 DNA sequence: TGCGCCAGCAGCTTGGCCAGCAGGGACGAGCAGTACTTC. Encoded protein: CASSLASRDEQYF. The chain combines TRBV5-1 with TRBJ2-7; possibly TRBD1 for D (5 bases). There are 13 residues in the CDR3. The germline CDR1 and CDR2 sequences are SGHRS and YFSETQ. The V end was cut by 0 bases, the J end by 5 bases, with 9 bases between.

The V call is TRBV6-1, the J call TRBJ1-2; D uncertain. The CDR3 has 15 amino acids. Trimming left V 2 bases short and J 0 bases short, with 10 bases between. Looked up from germline, CDR1 is MNHNS and CDR2 is SASEGT. In DNA form, the CDR3 reads TGTGCCAGCAGTGAACGGTTCGGGACTAACTATGGCTACACCTTC. Protein: CASSERFGTNYGYTF.

The chain joins TRBV9 to TRBJ2-7; 12 bases align to TRBD2. This CDR3 is built from 16 residues. Germline loops: CDR1 SGDLS, CDR2 YYNGEE. V lost 4 bases to trimming and J lost 6 bases; unmatched junction nucleotides: 11. The CDR3 nucleotides read TGTGCCAGCAGCCCGCGGCCCGTGACTAGCGGGAGCGAGCAGTACTTC. This encodes CASSPRPVTSGSEQYF.

The sample holds one count of this clone. CDR3 sequence reads: CASSPFGTGTYEQYF. In DNA form, the CDR3 reads TGTGCCAGCTCACCATTCGGGACAGGCACCTACGAGCAGTACTTC. The chain is built from TRBV18 and TRBJ2-7; TRBD1 matches at 8 bases. In germline, CDR1 is KGHSH, CDR2 LQKENI. This CDR3 is 15 amino acids long. V shed 2 bases, J shed 2 bases, and the junction held 5 bases outside the gene matches.

The gene calls are TRBV5-1 and TRBJ2-3; no clear D. Germline V gene lookup returns CDR1 SGHRS and CDR2 YFSETQ. Trimming stripped 2 bases from V and 2 bases from J, with 9 bases between. The CDR3 spans 14 residues. CDR3 sequence: CASSFYGDTDTQYF. The CDR3 DNA reads as TGCGCCAGCAGCTTCTATGGGGACACAGATACGCAGTATTTT.

There are a few counts of this clone. This chain uses TRBV6-1 with TRBJ2-1, with unresolved D. V lost 4 bases and J 4 bases, leaving 11 bases between the germline ends. The CDR3 has 14 amino acids. Germline V gene sequence: CDR1 MNHNS, CDR2 SASEGT. CDR3 sequence reads: CASSVARHYNEQFF. The CDR3 bases are TGTGCCAGCAGTGTAGCTCGGCATTACAATGAGCAGTTCTTC.

This rearrangement joins TRBV5-4 to TRBJ2-7, with 10 nucleotides matching TRBD2. The CDR3 is made up of 13 amino acids. Germline V gene lookup returns CDR1 SGHNT and CDR2 YYREEE (reference sequence). Trimming took 4 bases from V and 7 from J; bases not matched to a gene: 5. CDR3 protein: CASSPSGSDEQYF. CDR3 nucleotides: TGTGCCAGCAGCCCTAGCGGGAGTGATGAGCAGTACTTC.

This chain connects TRBV7-2 to TRBJ2-3; 12 nucleotides line up with TRBD2. J gave up 6 bases and V 5 bases, and 9 bases lay outside the gene matches. The length of the CDR3 is 16 residues. The germline V gene encodes CDR1 SGHTA and CDR2 FQGNSA. CDR3 nucleotides: TGTGCCAGCAGCACAGGACTAGCGGGGATGTGGGATACGCAGTATTTT. It codes for CASSTGLAGMWDTQYF.

The V and J genes are TRBV5-1 and TRBJ2-5; no clear D. Per the germline V gene, CDR1 is SGHRS and CDR2 is YFSETQ. This CDR3 is built from 14 residues. V was pared by 1 base and J by 2 bases, with 9 bases between. In nucleotides, the CDR3 is TGCGCCAGCAGCTTGCGACACCTTCAAGAGACCCAGTACTTC. Translation: CASSLRHLQETQYF.

This clone was found once. V and J are TRBV7-2 and TRBJ1-2; TRBD1 agrees at 7 bases. Germline V gene lookup returns CDR1 SGHTA and CDR2 FQGNSA. V shed 5 bases and J 8 bases; nucleotides not matched to a gene: 11. The CDR3 spans 14 residues. CDR3: CASSAQYRGGGYTF. The CDR3 coding sequence is TGTGCCAGCAGCGCACAATACAGGGGCGGGGGCTACACCTTC.